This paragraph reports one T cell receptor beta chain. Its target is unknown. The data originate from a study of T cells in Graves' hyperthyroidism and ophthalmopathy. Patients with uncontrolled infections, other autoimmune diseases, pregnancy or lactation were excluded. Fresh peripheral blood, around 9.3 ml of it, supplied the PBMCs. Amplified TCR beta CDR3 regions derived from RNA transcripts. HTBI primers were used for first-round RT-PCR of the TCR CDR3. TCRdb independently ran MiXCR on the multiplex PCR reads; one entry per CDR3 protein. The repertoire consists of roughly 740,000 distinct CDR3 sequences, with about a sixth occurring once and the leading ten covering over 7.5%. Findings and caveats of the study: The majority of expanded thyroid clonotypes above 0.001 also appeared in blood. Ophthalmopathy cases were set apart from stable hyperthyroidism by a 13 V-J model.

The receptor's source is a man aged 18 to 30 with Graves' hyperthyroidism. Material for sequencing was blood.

This CDR3 reads CASSMARDTDTQYF. The CDR3 nucleotides are TGTGCCAGTAGTATGGCCAGGGACACAGATACGCAGTATTTT. The chain recombines TRBV19 with TRBJ2-3, with D tentatively TRBD1 (5 bases). The V end lost 3 bases, the J end lost 2 bases, and 9 bases lay between the germline ends. In germline, CDR1 is LNHDA, CDR2 SQIVND (reference sequence). CDR3 length: 14 amino acids.